This entry lists 2 T cell receptor beta chains sequenced from one sample in a study of shared clonotypes between healthy human individuals. The repertoire was sequenced with immunoSEQ multiplex PCR; TCRdb's copy has only in-frame clones and lacks some. The profile covers approximately 2,000,000 clones, with 90% to 95% appearing a single time and roughly 1.7% taken by the ten largest. Naive CD8 cells, CD45RO-negative and positively selected for CCR7, excluded terminally differentiated effector memory CD45RA+ cells. The sequenced sample consisted of naive CD8+ T cells from PBMCs. Source of these receptors: a man between 18 and 29 years old in good health. Some clones in this sample may be carry-over from other donors' samples.

The rearrangement joins TRBV14 to TRBJ2-5; no firm D call. CDR1 is SGHDN and CDR2 is FVKESK in the germline V gene. The CDR3 has 13 amino acids. V shed 2 bases and J shed 5 bases, with 9 bases lying between them. The CDR3 region has the DNA TGTGCCAGCAGCCAAATCGCTCGGGAGACCCAGTACTTC. It is translated as CASSQIARETQYF.

The V gene is TRBV6-5, the J gene TRBJ2-6; D could derive from TRBD1 or TRBD2 (5 bases each). V shed 6 bases and J shed 3 bases, with 9 bases lying between them. The CDR3 runs 14 residues. Germline values: CDR1 MNHEY, CDR2 SVGAGI. In DNA, the CDR3 is TGTGCCAGCAGCAGGGACGGTGGGGCCAACGTCCTGACTTTC. Amino acid sequence: CASSRDGGANVLTF.